These 27 T cell receptor beta chains were sequenced from one sample in a study of T-cell reconstitution after alpha-beta-depleted transplantation in children. Unique molecular identifiers were used in preparing the TCRbeta library. From the PCR reads, TCRdb called clonotypes with MiXCR, one entry per CDR3 protein. In the table there are fewer than 7,000 distinct CDR3 sequences, approximately 14% of which are singletons. Sequenced material: PBMCs, taken before TCRalphabeta/CD19-depleted stem cell transplant. The origin of the receptors is a boy under 18 with acute lymphoblastic leukemia, due to receive a stem cell transplant.

This clonotype was recorded many times. V and J are TRBV7-2 and TRBJ2-5, with TRBD1 matching 7 bases. The CDR3 loop spans 15 amino acids. Trimming took 5 bases from V and 2 from J; bases not matched to a gene: 8. Germline CDR1 and CDR2: SGHTA and FQGNSA. The CDR3 loop reads CASSPEGTVQETQYF. The CDR3 bases are TGTGCCAGCAGCCCTGAAGGGACAGTTCAAGAGACCCAGTACTTC.

In this sample, this clonotype is medium-sized. The chain employs TRBV12-3 or TRBV12-4 and TRBJ2-2, with 12 bases fitting TRBD1. Trimming at V came to 6 bases and at J to 6 bases, leaving 5 bases not matched to a gene. This CDR3 is built from 15 residues. CDR3 in amino acids: CASSMRDRGPGELFF. The CDR3, as DNA: TGTGCCAGCAGCATGAGGGACAGGGGGCCCGGGGAGCTGTTTTTT.

In regard to this clonotype: Relative to the germline gene, one junction end is altered; a read error may explain this. The chain has TRBV11-1 and TRBJ2-1; TRBD2 is a possible D gene (6 bases). The CDR3 extends over 15 amino acids. From germline, CDR1 is SGHAT and CDR2 FQDESV (reference sequence). CDR3 loop: CASRLSGLGVNEQIF. Here the CDR3 DNA reads TGTGCCAGCAGGTTGAGCGGGCTTGGAGTAAATGAGCAGATCTTC.

This clonotype showed up many times. The chain recombines TRBV28 with TRBJ2-7, with 11 bases that match TRBD2. Germline loops: CDR1 MDHEN, CDR2 SYDVKM. J gave up 5 bases and V 5 bases, and 8 bases lay outside the gene matches. The length of the CDR3 is 15 residues. The CDR3 sequence is CASSISGRAKDEQYF. Written as DNA, the CDR3 is TGTGCCAGCAGTATTAGCGGGAGGGCCAAAGACGAGCAGTACTTC.

This clonotype is classed as medium-sized. The chain couples TRBV5-1 to TRBJ2-7, with 8 bases matching TRBD2. This CDR3 has 15 amino acids. Germline-derived CDR1 and CDR2 are SGHRS and YFSETQ. V was pared by 2 bases and J by 0 bases, with 4 bases of the junction left unmatched. In nucleotides, the CDR3 is TGCGCCAGCAGCTTAACTAGCGGCCCCTCCTACGAGCAGTACTTC. Its translation is CASSLTSGPSYEQYF.

The CDR3 bases are TGCAGTGCTAGACCCGGCTACAATGAGCAGTTCTTC. It yields the protein CSARPGYNEQFF. This rearrangement joins TRBV20-1 to TRBJ2-1; D is undetermined. Germline values: CDR1 DFQATT, CDR2 SNEGSKA (reference sequence). This CDR3 has 12 amino acids. Between the trimmed V and J ends, which lost 2 bases and 3 bases, there was a span of 5 bases.

This clonotype is medium-sized (0.01 to 0.1%). The genes are TRBV28 and TRBJ2-2, with 11 bases fitting TRBD2. The germline V gene encodes CDR1 MDHEN and CDR2 SYDVKM. V dropped 2 bases and J dropped 4; count of bases not matched to a gene: 6. This CDR3 contains 17 residues. CDR3 protein: CASSLAKTSGSTGELFF. In nucleotides, the CDR3 is TGTGCCAGCAGTTTAGCGAAAACTAGCGGGAGCACCGGGGAGCTGTTTTTT.

This clonotype counts as medium-sized. V is TRBV24-1 and J is TRBJ2-3, with D possibly TRBD1 on 6 matching bases. The CDR3 spans 15 residues. CDR1 KGHDR and CDR2 SFDVKD come from the germline V gene. The germline V and J ends were trimmed by 3 bases and 1 base, with 10 bases remaining between them. The CDR3 DNA sequence: TGTGCCACCAGTGATCCCGGGACACGCACAGATACGCAGTATTTT. This gives the protein CATSDPGTRTDTQYF.

In this sample, this clonotype is medium-sized. The chain has TRBV18 and TRBJ1-6; 10 positions agree with TRBD1. The CDR3 consists of 15 residues. Germline CDR1 and CDR2: KGHSH and LQKENI. The junction had 3 bases not matched to a gene; V was cut back by 3 bases and J by 7 bases. In DNA form, the CDR3 reads TGTGCCAGCTCACCCCTGGACAGGGGGAATTCACCCCTCCACTTT. Translated, it gives CASSPLDRGNSPLHF. Complete variable domain (other parts from reference TRBV18 and TRBJ1-6): NAGVMQNPRHLVRRRGQEARLRCSPMKGHSHVYWYRQLPEEGLKFMVYLQKENIIDESGMPKERFSAEFPKEGPSILRIQQVVRGDSAAYFCASSPLDRGNSPLHFGNGTRLTVT.

On this clonotype itself: At one boundary the junction diverges from the germline segment, which might be a read error. The rearrangement links TRBV20-1 to TRBJ2-2; D may correspond to TRBD1 or TRBD2 (5 bases each). Germline V gene sequence: CDR1 DFQATT, CDR2 SNEGSKA (reference sequence). The CDR3 sequence is 16 residues long. This CDR3 reads CSASVTGTTGTGQLFF. The CDR3 DNA is TGCAGTGCTAGCGTTACGGGTACTACGGGGACCGGGCAGCTGTTTTTT.

This clonotype is categorized as large. The chain uses TRBV5-5 and TRBJ1-6, with D possibly TRBD1 on 5 matching bases. Trimming removed 4 bases from V and 5 bases from J, with 13 bases in between. The germline CDR1 and CDR2 sequences are SGHKS and YYEKEE (reference sequence). This CDR3 is built from 15 residues. CDR3 protein: CASSRLRGDNSPLHF. CDR3 sequence (DNA): TGTGCCAGCAGCAGGTTAAGGGGCGATAATTCACCCCTCCACTTT.

This clonotype was counted many times. The V call is TRBV7-2, the J call TRBJ2-7; TRBD1 aligns across 8 bases. Germline V gene lookup returns CDR1 SGHTA and CDR2 FQGNSA. The CDR3 is 16 residues long. The V and J ends lost 5 bases and 1 base, in that order; junction bases with no gene match: 10. The CDR3 protein is CASSPRQGRRSYEQYF. CDR3 DNA sequence: TGTGCCAGCAGCCCTAGACAGGGGAGGAGGTCCTACGAGCAGTACTTC. Full variable domain (missing parts from reference TRBV7-2 and TRBJ2-7): GAGVSQSPSNKVTEKGKDVELRCDPISGHTALYWYRQSLGQGLEFLIYFQGNSAPDKSGLPSDRFSAERTGGSVSTLTIQRTQQEDSAVYLCASSPRQGRRSYEQYFGPGTRLTVT.

This clonotype is medium-sized by share. The V call is TRBV12-3 or TRBV12-4, the J call TRBJ2-5; D unclear. The CDR3 has 12 residues. V lost 3 bases, J lost 5 bases, and 7 bases lay in between. The CDR3 DNA is TGTGCCAGCAGTTTTATTGTGGAGACCCAGTACTTC. As protein: CASSFIVETQYF.

This clonotype is classed as medium-sized (0.01 to 0.1%). The V gene is TRBV24-1, the J gene TRBJ1-5; D possibly corresponds to TRBD1 (5 bases). The germline V gene encodes CDR1 KGHDR and CDR2 SFDVKD. This CDR3 has 14 residues. V was shortened by 5 bases and J by 5 bases, with 12 bases between the two germline ends. The CDR3 loop is CATSAAGIDQPQHF. DNA for the CDR3: TGTGCCACCAGTGCCGCAGGGATCGATCAGCCCCAGCATTTT.

This clonotype is deemed medium-sized (0.01 to 0.1%). V is TRBV11-2 and J is TRBJ2-2; TRBD1 might be the D (5 bases). Looked up from germline, CDR1 is SGHAT and CDR2 is FQNNGV. This CDR3 region has 14 residues. V lost 2 bases to trimming and J lost 7 bases, with 11 bases between them. The CDR3 sequence: CASSLIKGHGELFF. The DNA of the CDR3 is TGTGCCAGCAGCTTAATAAAGGGGCACGGGGAGCTGTTTTTT.

By sample fraction, this clonotype is medium-sized. The chain combines TRBV12-3 or TRBV12-4 with TRBJ1-5, with 7 nucleotides matching TRBD1. V was clipped by 6 bases and J by 4 bases; unmatched bases: 3. This CDR3 is 13 amino acids long. CDR3: CASSKTGNQPQHF. In DNA form, the CDR3 reads TGTGCCAGCAGCAAGACAGGGAATCAGCCCCAGCATTTT.

This clonotype was recorded once. The chain is built from TRBV11-2 and TRBJ2-3, with 9 bases matching TRBD2. The CDR3 extends over 15 amino acids. Germline V gene lookup returns CDR1 SGHAT and CDR2 FQNNGV. The ends lost 2 bases at V and 5 bases at J; junction bases unmatched: 5. Written as DNA, the CDR3 is TGTGCCAGCAGCTTACGCGGGAGGGCCGTAGATACGCAGTATTTT. Amino acid sequence: CASSLRGRAVDTQYF. Full variable domain (outside the CDR3, taken from reference TRBV11-2 and TRBJ2-3): EAGVAQSPRYKIIEKRQSVAFWCNPISGHATLYWYQQILGQGPKLLIQFQNNGVVDDSQLPKDRFSAERLKGVDSTLKIQPAKLEDSAVYLCASSLRGRAVDTQYFGPGTRLTVL.

As concerns this clonotype: A read error may produce the germline difference seen at one junction end. The chain links TRBV7-9 to TRBJ2-1; 10 bases are a match to TRBD1. CDR3 length equals 15 residues. The germline CDR1 and CDR2 sequences are SEHNR and FQNEAQ (reference sequence). The DNA for the CDR3 is TGTGCCAGCAGCACCGGGACAGGGGTCTACAATGAGCACTTCTTC. Protein sequence: CASSTGTGVYNEHFF.

By share of the sample, this clonotype is medium-sized. The chain links TRBV20-1 to TRBJ2-1, with 8 nucleotides matching TRBD2. V lost 5 bases, J lost 12 bases, and 9 bases stayed unmatched. CDR1 and CDR2 from the germline V gene are DFQATT and SNEGSKA (reference sequence). The CDR3 runs to 12 residues. The CDR3 is CSADYRAGGQFF. In DNA, the CDR3 is TGCAGTGCTGATTACAGGGCGGGAGGGCAGTTCTTC.

In its sample, this clonotype ranks as medium-sized (0.01 to 0.1%). The chain combines TRBV13 with TRBJ2-7; 9 bases align to TRBD1. Germline V CDR1 and CDR2: PRHDT, FYEKMQ (reference sequence). The V and J ends lost 2 bases and 4 bases, in that order; junction bases with no gene match: 3. The CDR3 contains 14 residues. The CDR3: CASSLRDRAYEQYF. DNA of the CDR3: TGTGCCAGCAGCTTACGGGACAGGGCTTACGAGCAGTACTTC.

This clonotype was recorded at least ten times. The V and J genes are TRBV23-1 and TRBJ1-5; the D gene is possibly TRBD1 (6 bases). TRBV23-1 is marked as an open reading frame, function uncertain. The ends were cut back, 11 bases at V and 3 bases at J, with 17 bases in the middle. This CDR3 contains 14 residues. The CDR3 region is CAGENRAPNQPQHF. The DNA for the CDR3 is TGCGCCGGCGAAAACAGGGCTCCCAATCAGCCCCAGCATTTT.

In this sample, this clonotype turned up many times. The chain is built from TRBV6-5 and TRBJ2-7; maybe TRBD1 (5 bases). CDR3 length: 14 residues. V was trimmed by 2 bases and J by 6 bases, leaving 14 bases between them. CDR1 is MNHEY and CDR2 is SVGAGI in the germline V gene. The DNA of the CDR3 is TGTGCCAGCAGTTACGGGGCAGATTTCTTCGAGCAGTACTTC. This codes for CASSYGADFFEQYF.

Comment on this clonotype: At one of its ends the junction is not consistent with the germline gene, which may arise from a read error. The V gene is TRBV7-2, the J gene TRBJ2-5; a possible D gene is TRBD1 (5 bases). This CDR3 region has 14 residues. Germline CDR1 SGHTA, CDR2 FQGNSA. CDR3 nucleotides: TGTGCCAGCGGCTTATCAGGGCGTCAAGAGACCCAGTACTTC. It translates to CASGLSGRQETQYF.

This clonotype was found once. The rearrangement links TRBV7-8 to TRBJ1-2; no reliable D call. The germline V gene encodes CDR1 SGHVS and CDR2 FQNEAQ. This CDR3 is built from 14 residues. The V gene lost 5 bases and the J gene lost 4 bases, with 14 bases spanning the gap. CDR3 region: CASSPRAFGYGYTF. CDR3 DNA sequence: TGTGCCAGCAGCCCGAGGGCCTTTGGCTATGGCTACACCTTC.

The sample holds many counts of this clonotype. The gene calls are TRBV7-9 and TRBJ2-3, with D perhaps TRBD1 (5 bases). This CDR3 is built from 15 residues. Germline assignment: CDR1 SEHNR and CDR2 FQNEAQ (reference sequence). The V gene lost 3 bases and the J gene lost 4 bases, with 14 bases spanning the gap. The CDR3 here is CASSLETVTSDTQYF. CDR3 coding DNA: TGTGCCAGCAGCTTGGAGACAGTTACTTCAGATACGCAGTATTTT.

This clonotype counts as medium-sized. This chain uses TRBV18 with TRBJ2-1; possibly TRBD1 for D (5 bases). In germline, CDR1 is KGHSH, CDR2 LQKENI. Trimming pared 2 bases from V and 3 bases from J, leaving 8 bases between. The CDR3 is 14 amino acids. As DNA, the CDR3 is TGTGCCAGCTCACCAGGGGCCAGCTACAATGAGCAGTTCTTC. Its translation is CASSPGASYNEQFF.

By its share, this clonotype is medium-sized. The CDR3 sequence is CSVDPSSGRRNYGYTF. CDR3 in DNA: TGCAGCGTCGACCCGAGCTCCGGACGGAGGAACTATGGCTACACCTTC. J is TRBJ1-2 and V is TRBV29-1, with D uncertain. The germline gives CDR1 SQVTM, CDR2 ANQGSEA. This CDR3 comprises 16 residues. The V gene lost 6 bases and the J gene lost 2 bases, with 22 bases spanning the gap.